The 4 T cell receptor beta chains presented below share a single source sample, sequenced in a study of blood T cell repertoires in COVID-19. Clones were read by immunoSEQ multiplex PCR, and TCRdb kept only the in-frame ones, dropping some. Of a few hundred thousand clones listed, roughly 88% are singletons. Sequenced input: PBMCs or T cells enriched from blood (not recorded which). These receptor sequences come from a man younger than 45 who had recovered from COVID-19.

The chain has TRBV5-6 and TRBJ1-1, with D perhaps TRBD1 (6 bases). Trimming removed 0 bases at V and 5 bases at J, with 11 bases between. This CDR3 comprises 14 residues. CDR1 and CDR2 from the germline V gene are SGHDT and YYEEEE. The CDR3 here is CASSLARGYTEAFF. CDR3 coding DNA: TGTGCCAGCAGCTTGGCCAGGGGTTATACTGAAGCTTTCTTT.

This chain links TRBV28 with TRBJ1-1; the match to TRBD1 covers 7 bases. With 5 bases clipped from V and 10 bases from J, the junction kept 10 bases outside the gene matches. The CDR3 is 13 residues long. Germline-derived CDR1 and CDR2 are MDHEN and SYDVKM. CDR3 DNA sequence: TGTGCCAGCAGTACAGGGGCACCGCTCGTAGCTTTCTTT. Translated: CASSTGAPLVAFF.

This clone was counted once. The V call is TRBV11-2, the J call TRBJ2-7, with 7 bases matching TRBD2. The V and J ends lost 1 base and 3 bases, in that order; junction bases with no gene match: 9. The CDR3 totals 16 residues. Germline V CDR1 and CDR2: SGHAT, FQNNGV. CDR3 sequence reads: CASSLGPLAEIYEQYF. The CDR3 nucleotides read TGTGCCAGCAGCTTAGGCCCCCTAGCGGAGATCTACGAGCAGTACTTC.

V usage is TRBV28 and J usage is TRBJ2-5; 10 bases line up with TRBD1. Trimming at V came to 10 bases and at J to 5 bases, leaving 7 bases not matched to a gene. Germline CDR1 is MDHEN and CDR2 is SYDVKM. This CDR3 has 13 residues. CDR3 coding DNA: TGTGCCATACAGACAGGGGGCCCGGAGACCCAGTACTTC. Its translation is CAIQTGGPETQYF.